This record covers a single TCR beta chain. What it binds is not known. Via MiXCR, TCRdb re-called the PCR reads. The repertoire holds fewer than 40,000 clones, with approximately 44% as singletons. This specimen belongs to a study of metastatic and nonmetastatic thyroid tumors. Study details: Repertoires were compared across blood and tumor or nodule tissue from malignant and benign thyroid patients. Overall study results and limits: Patients with malignant thyroid tumors reportedly had significantly higher TCR beta diversity than those with benign nodules, in blood and tumor.

This CDR3 region has 15 residues. V was clipped by 4 bases and J by 1 base; unmatched bases: 7. Germline loops: CDR1 SGDLS, CDR2 YYNGEE. All patients were untreated before thyroid surgery. This TCR was sampled from a male donor with papillary thyroid cancer or a benign thyroid nodule (not recorded which). Some clones in this sample may be carry-over from other donors' samples. Sequenced sample: tumor tissue. The rearrangement uses TRBV9 and TRBJ1-1, with 7 bases fitting TRBD1. CDR3 in DNA: TGTGCCAGCAGCCCCACGGACAGGTCGAACACTGAAGCTTTCTTT. As protein: CASSPTDRSNTEAFF. The whole variable domain, remainder taken from reference TRBV9 and TRBJ1-1, is DSGVTQTPKHLITATGQRVTLRCSPRSGDLSVYWYQQSLDQGLQFLIQYYNGEERAKGNILERFSAQQFPDLHSELNLSSLELGDSALYFCASSPTDRSNTEAFFGQGTRLTVV.